Shown below are 2 T cell receptor beta chains from a single sample sequenced in a study of blood T cell repertoires in COVID-19. Using immunoSEQ multiplex PCR, the repertoire was profiled, and TCRdb retains in-frame clones only, with some absent. The sample has a few hundred thousand clones; about nine tenths are singletons. Sequenced sample: peripheral blood. The receptor set was obtained from a woman between 50 and 59 years old who had recovered from COVID-19.

This chain links TRBV18 with TRBJ2-1; 8 bases match TRBD1. This CDR3 comprises 14 residues. From germline, CDR1 is KGHSH and CDR2 LQKENI. V lost 3 bases and J lost 5; bases outside the gene matches: 3. CDR3 amino acids: CASSPRTGNNEQFF. CDR3 nucleotides: TGTGCCAGCTCACCTCGGACAGGGAACAATGAGCAGTTCTTC.

This chain connects TRBV5-1 to TRBJ2-3; 8 bases fit TRBD1. This CDR3 contains 14 residues. The V gene end was trimmed by 4 bases and the J gene end by 9 bases; junction bases not matched to a gene: 10. From germline, CDR1 is SGHRS and CDR2 YFSETQ. This CDR3 is CASSRDRGKNTQYF. CDR3 sequence (DNA): TGCGCCAGCAGCCGAGACAGGGGTAAGAACACGCAGTATTTT.